This T cell receptor (beta chain) was identified during a study of OX40 agonist ivuxolimab in advanced cancers. At the level of the study: Cancers in dose escalation were hepatocellular, melanoma, renal cell and head and neck. Findings of the study overall: Antigen specificity remained undetermined for the expanded peripheral T cells. With doses of 0.1-3.0 mg/kg, partial responders showed among the lowest clonal expansion.

The CDR3 extends over 15 amino acids. The V end lost 6 bases, the J end lost 2 bases, and 14 bases lay between the germline ends. Germline V CDR1 and CDR2: MNHNY, SVGAGI (reference sequence). In regard to this clone: Its antigen is still unknown.

Assay used: immunoSEQ multiplex PCR; TCRdb lists only in-frame clones, some missing. Counted here are fewer than 80,000 clones, 86% occurring once; the ten biggest clones make up 1% to 1.5%. The material sequenced was CD4+ or CD8+ T cells sorted from blood, taken in a trial of the OX40 agonist ivuxolimab. The rearrangement joins TRBV6-6 to TRBJ1-5; a possible D gene is TRBD1 (6 bases). This TCR derives from an adult with an advanced solid tumor such as melanoma, head and neck, liver or kidney cancer. The DNA for the CDR3 is TGTGCCAGCAGAGAAGACAGGAGTGGCAATCAGCCCCAGCATTTT. Translated: CASREDRSGNQPQHF.